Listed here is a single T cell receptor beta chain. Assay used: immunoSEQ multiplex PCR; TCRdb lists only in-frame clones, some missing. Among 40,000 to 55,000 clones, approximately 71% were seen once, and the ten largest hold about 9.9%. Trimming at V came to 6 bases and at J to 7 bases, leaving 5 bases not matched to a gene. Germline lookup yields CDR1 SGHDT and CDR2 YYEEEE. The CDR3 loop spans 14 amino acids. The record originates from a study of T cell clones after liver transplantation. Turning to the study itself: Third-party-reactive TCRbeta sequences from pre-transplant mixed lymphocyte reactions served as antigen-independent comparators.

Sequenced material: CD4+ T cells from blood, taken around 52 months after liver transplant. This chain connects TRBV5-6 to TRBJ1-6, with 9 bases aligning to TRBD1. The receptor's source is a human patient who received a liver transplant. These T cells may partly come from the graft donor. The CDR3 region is CASTLDRGNSPLHF. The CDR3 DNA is TGTGCCAGCACCCTGGACAGGGGCAATTCACCCCTCCACTTT.